This TCR beta chain was observed in a study of a mutant IDH1 vaccine in newly diagnosed glioma. Germline V gives CDR1 LGHNA, CDR2 YNFKEQ. The CDR3 has 17 residues. V lost 4 bases and J 2 bases, leaving 18 bases between the germline ends. On this clone itself: Its antigen is currently unknown.

Using immunoSEQ multiplex PCR, the repertoire was profiled, and TCRdb retains in-frame clones only, with some absent. The sample has tens of thousands of clones, 70% to 90% seen once. Time point noted: week 23, last vaccination. Each dose of the vaccine consisted of 300 ug of mutant IDH1 20-mer peptide, with topical imiquimod. The clonotype comes from a man aged 25 to 40 with glioma. The material was PBMCs, obtained from a glioma patient whose treatment included an IDH1 peptide vaccine. The rearrangement joins TRBV4-2 to TRBJ2-4; the D gene is possibly TRBD2 (6 bases). DNA of the CDR3: TGTGCCAGCAGCCCGGAAGGTGGCGGGACTTCCAAAAACATTCAGTACTTC. Its translation: CASSPEGGGTSKNIQYF.